A single sample is the source of the 19 T cell receptor beta chains below, sequenced in a study of CD8+CD57+ T cells in acquired aplastic anemia. CDR3 and TCR beta VDJ profiling relied on genomic DNA as the template. Each CDR3 protein is one row after TCRdb ran MiXCR on the reads. The repertoire holds about 240,000 distinct CDR3 sequences, more than 45% seen once, with 7% to 9.5% in the top ten. Previously, flow cytometry had revealed CD8+CD57+ cell expansion in the patients chosen for sequencing. What was sequenced was sorted CD4+, CD8+, or CD8+CD57+ T cells (not recorded which) from PBMCs. The receptors were gathered from a human donor with aplastic anemia.

This clonotype came up a few times. The chain combines TRBV29-1 with TRBJ1-1, with a weak D call TRBD1 (5 bases). V lost 0 bases to trimming and J lost 1 base, with 15 bases between them. The V gene's germline CDR1 is SQVTM and CDR2 ANQGSEA. This CDR3 spans 16 amino acids. CDR3 DNA sequence: TGCAGCGTTGAAGATCGGGCAGGGAGCTGGAACACTGAAGCTTTCTTT. Amino acids: CSVEDRAGSWNTEAFF.

The chain has TRBV7-6 and TRBJ1-4; the D is unclear. The V gene lost 1 base and the J gene lost 3 bases, with 9 bases spanning the gap. CDR1 is SGHVS, CDR2 FNYEAQ, per germline. The CDR3 runs to 15 residues. The CDR3 nucleotides read TGTGCCAGCAGCTTAGAGTTCGGGGCTAATGAAAAACTGTTTTTT. Translation: CASSLEFGANEKLFF.

This clonotype showed up many times. This chain uses TRBV7-8 with TRBJ2-1, with D maybe TRBD2 (6 bases). V was cut by 2 bases and J by 1 base, with 15 bases left in between. The CDR3 has 17 amino acids. Germline assignment: CDR1 SGHVS and CDR2 FQNEAQ. CDR3 nucleotide sequence: TGTGCCAGCAGCTTATATGTGCGCGGGGCATCCTACAATGAGCAGTTCTTC. It codes for CASSLYVRGASYNEQFF.

The V gene is TRBV19, the J gene TRBJ2-7; TRBD2 matches 10 bases. The CDR3 spans 16 residues. Looked up from germline, CDR1 is LNHDA and CDR2 is SQIVND (reference sequence). V dropped 5 bases and J dropped 3; count of bases not matched to a gene: 10. CDR3 in DNA: TGTGCCAGTAGTGGACTAGCGGAAACCCAACTCTACGAGCAGTACTTC. This encodes CASSGLAETQLYEQYF.

This clonotype was counted many times. V gene TRBV5-6 combines with J gene TRBJ1-4; D is uncertain. CDR1 and CDR2 (germline): SGHDT, YYEEEE. This CDR3 comprises 15 residues. V lost 0 bases, J lost 0 bases, and 6 bases lay in between. DNA for the CDR3: TGTGCCAGCAGCTTGGCAGGAGCAACTAATGAAAAACTGTTTTTT. This codes for CASSLAGATNEKLFF.

This clonotype has a single count. The genes are TRBV20-1 and TRBJ1-1; no definite D call. Trimming cost V 5 bases and J 3 bases, with 10 bases left between them. This CDR3 has 12 residues. Germline CDR1 is DFQATT and CDR2 is SNEGSKA (reference sequence). The CDR3 bases are TGCAGTGCTTCTGTCGGGGACACTGAAGCTTTCTTT. It codes for CSASVGDTEAFF.

This clonotype has at least ten counts. The chain carries TRBV20-1 and TRBJ2-7; no reliable D call. This CDR3 has 10 amino acids. Germline CDR1 is DFQATT and CDR2 is SNEGSKA (reference sequence). V was pared by 5 bases and J by 3 bases, with 5 bases between. The CDR3, as DNA: TGCAGTGCTCAATACTACGAGCAGTACTTC. It encodes CSAQYYEQYF.

This clonotype was seen ten or more times. The gene calls are TRBV27 and TRBJ1-6; possible D gene TRBD1, 5 bases. V was pared by 7 bases and J by 1 base, with 11 bases between. CDR3 length: 15 amino acids. CDR1 MNHEY and CDR2 SMNVEV come from the germline V gene (reference sequence). CDR3: CASKGLGSYNSPLHF. In DNA, the CDR3 is TGTGCCAGCAAGGGACTTGGTTCCTATAATTCACCCCTCCACTTT.

This clonotype has a handful of counts. The V call is TRBV9, the J call TRBJ2-3; TRBD2 aligns across 10 bases. The CDR3 is 14 amino acids. CDR1 SGDLS and CDR2 YYNGEE come from the germline V gene. J lost 0 bases, V lost 5 bases, and 0 bases had no gene match. The CDR3 here is CASSSGGSTDTQYF. The CDR3 DNA reads as TGTGCCAGCAGTAGCGGGGGGAGCACAGATACGCAGTATTTT.

The chain carries TRBV20-1 and TRBJ2-7; TRBD2 aligns across 11 bases. The CDR3 length is 15 residues. Germline trimming cut 5 bases from V and 3 bases from J; bases unmatched to any gene: 9. Germline V gene sequence: CDR1 DFQATT, CDR2 SNEGSKA (reference sequence). This CDR3 reads CSAGLLAGGFYEQYF. CDR3 in DNA: TGCAGTGCTGGACTCCTAGCGGGGGGATTCTACGAGCAGTACTTC.

To note about this clonotype: Just one base apart from a much larger clone, this may be a read error. This chain uses TRBV2 with TRBJ1-1; D not resolved. The CDR3 consists of 14 residues. Germline lookup yields CDR1 SNHLY and CDR2 FYNNEI. In DNA form, the CDR3 reads TGTGCCAACAGTCCCGTTAATAGGAACACTGAAGCTTTCTTT. This sequence encodes CANSPVNRNTEAFF. The full variable domain, its missing parts supplied by reference TRBV2 and TRBJ1-1, is EPEVTQTPSHQVTQMGQEVILRCVPISNHLYFYWYRQILGQKVEFLVSFYNNEISEKSEIFDDQFSVERPDGSNFTLKIRSTKLEDSAMYFCANSPVNRNTEAFFGQGTRLTVV.

CDR3 residues: CASRGRVGSLNIQYF. For the CDR3, the DNA is TGTGCCAGCAGGGGCCGCGTGGGGTCTCTAAACATTCAGTACTTC. The V gene is TRBV2, the J gene TRBJ2-4; D not certain. V lost 6 bases to trimming and J lost 6 bases, with 18 bases between them. CDR3 length equals 15 residues. Germline CDR1 reads SNHLY; CDR2 reads FYNNEI.

V is TRBV11-3 and J is TRBJ1-1, with 7 bases aligning to TRBD1. V dropped 5 bases and J dropped 5; count of bases not matched to a gene: 11. Germline V gene data show CDR1 as SGHNT and CDR2 as YENEEA. This CDR3 comprises 15 residues. The CDR3 region is CASSLTGTVSTEAFF. CDR3 nucleotides: TGTGCCAGCAGCCTGACCGGGACAGTTAGTACTGAAGCTTTCTTT.

The V and J genes are TRBV12-3 or TRBV12-4 and TRBJ1-2; D is possibly TRBD1 (5 bases). The CDR3 totals 15 residues. Trimming shortened V by 2 bases and J by 4 bases, and 14 bases separated the two germline ends. The CDR3 reads CASSLRDASIYGYTF. The CDR3 bases are TGTGCCAGCAGTTTACGGGACGCAAGCATCTATGGCTACACCTTC.

The genes are TRBV2 and TRBJ1-1; no firm D call. V was clipped by 4 bases and J by 4 bases, with 4 bases between them. The CDR3 is made up of 11 amino acids. In germline, CDR1 is SNHLY, CDR2 FYNNEI. The CDR3 nucleotides are TGTGCCAGCAGTGGGACCACTGAAGCTTTCTTT. Its translation is CASSGTTEAFF. The full variable domain, its missing parts supplied by reference TRBV2 and TRBJ1-1, is EPEVTQTPSHQVTQMGQEVILRCVPISNHLYFYWYRQILGQKVEFLVSFYNNEISEKSEIFDDQFSVERPDGSNFTLKIRSTKLEDSAMYFCASSGTTEAFFGQGTRLTVV.

This clonotype was found many times. The chain has TRBV7-9 and TRBJ2-3; no firm D call. The germline CDR1 and CDR2 sequences are SEHNR and FQNEAQ (reference sequence). CDR3 length: 14 residues. Trimming stripped 5 bases from V and 2 bases from J, with 11 bases between. CDR3: CASSPGRTTDTQYF. CDR3 coding DNA: TGTGCCAGCAGCCCAGGAAGAACCACAGATACGCAGTATTTT.

There are a few counts of this clonotype. This chain links TRBV10-3 with TRBJ1-4; D is possibly TRBD1 (5 bases). The germline V gene encodes CDR1 ENHRY and CDR2 SYGVKD. The CDR3 loop spans 11 amino acids. Deletions cut 4 bases from V and 8 bases from J, with 5 bases between. CDR3 sequence: CAISGGEKLFF. The CDR3 bases are TGTGCCATCAGTGGGGGCGAAAAACTGTTTTTT.

The table lists this clonotype with many counts. The chain combines TRBV12-3 or TRBV12-4 with TRBJ1-1; tentatively, D is TRBD1 (5 bases). The CDR3 is 11 amino acids. V shed 4 bases and J shed 7 bases, with 7 bases lying between them. CDR3 nucleotide sequence: TGTGCCAGCAGTTGGGGACTTGAAGCTTTCTTT. This gives the protein CASSWGLEAFF.

Turning to this clonotype: A clone one base away is much larger, so this may be a read error. This sequence joins TRBV19 and TRBJ2-7; 8 positions match TRBD1. CDR3 length equals 15 residues. Germline V gene data show CDR1 as LNHDA and CDR2 as SQIVND (reference sequence). The CDR3 bases are TGTGCCAGCAGTTTCGGACAGGGAGATGTTGGTGAGCAGTGCTTC. Translated: CASSFGQGDVGEQCF.